Listed here are 7 T cell receptor beta chains from one sample, sequenced in a study of cytomegalovirus exposure and HLA in healthy donors (TCRdb year 2017). The receptor library was made with the immunoSEQ multiplex PCR assay. For the multiplex PCR, a mixture combining 60 forward primers for TCR Vbeta segments and 13 reverse primers for TCR Jbeta segments was used. Entries here come from immuneACCESS through TCRdb and include only in-frame sequences with V and J called. Some clones fail to appear in such tables; in the studies checked, an unresolved V gene covers under half of the shortfall, and the cause of the remainder is unknown. A total of approximately 140,000 clones appear in this sample, about 60% of them only once. 6% to 8.5% of the sample goes to the ten largest clones. What was sequenced was PBMCs. The receptors originated from a woman aged 55 to 70 in good health and CMV-seropositive.

This clone is a singleton in its sample. Sequence at one end of the junction differs from germline and may be a read error. V and J are TRBV4-1 and TRBJ1-1; 8 bases match TRBD1. The germline V gene encodes CDR1 MGHRA and CDR2 YSYEKL. This CDR3 is 13 amino acids long. The CDR3 protein is CVSSQAGGAGAFF. CDR3 sequence (DNA): TGCGTCAGCAGCCAAGCAGGGGGCGCGGGAGCTTTCTTT.

CDR3 amino acids: CASSAGQGSNYGYTF. DNA of the CDR3: TGTGCCAGCAGCGCCGGACAGGGTTCTAACTATGGCTACACCTTC. The chain joins TRBV9 to TRBJ1-2; TRBD1 agrees at 8 bases. Germline trimming cut 3 bases from V and 0 bases from J; bases unmatched to any gene: 4. Germline CDR1 reads SGDLS; CDR2 reads YYNGEE. This CDR3 contains 15 residues.

The chain joins TRBV6-5 to TRBJ2-7, with 7 bases aligning to TRBD1. This CDR3 has 14 amino acids. Germline V gene data show CDR1 as MNHEY and CDR2 as SVGAGI. The V segment lost 6 bases and the J segment 3 bases; nucleotides outside the gene matches: 8. In DNA form, the CDR3 reads TGTGCCAGCAGAACCGGGACAGACCACTACGAGCAGTACTTC. Translating it yields CASRTGTDHYEQYF.

This clone has only a few counts. The chain recombines TRBV27 with TRBJ1-1; D ambiguous. CDR3 length: 14 residues. Germline assignment: CDR1 MNHEY and CDR2 SMNVEV (reference sequence). V was clipped by 8 bases and J by 3 bases, with 16 bases between them. The CDR3 sequence: CASSLRGVYTEAFF. The CDR3 DNA reads as TGTGCCAGCTCGTTACGGGGAGTGTACACTGAAGCTTTCTTT.

The chain recombines TRBV19 with TRBJ1-2; D is perhaps TRBD1 (6 bases). This CDR3 contains 15 residues. Per germline, CDR1 LNHDA and CDR2 SQIVND (reference sequence). Trimming stripped 4 bases from V and 6 bases from J, with 18 bases between. The CDR3 DNA is TGTGCCAGTAGTACCCTCAGGACAGATACAGATGGCTACACCTTC. Translated: CASSTLRTDTDGYTF.

The chain is built from TRBV6-6 and TRBJ2-5; D gene ambiguous. The DNA end favors TRBJ2-7, so the J call may be wrong. The CDR3 loop spans 13 amino acids. Germline assignment: CDR1 MNHNY and CDR2 SVGAGI (reference sequence). In nucleotides, the CDR3 is TGTGCCAGCAACGGCGGAAGCTCCTACGAGCAGTACTTC. Translating gives CASNGGSSYEQYF.

The CDR3 DNA sequence: TGTGCCAGCAGTTACGGGCAGGGGAACTCCTACGAGCAGTACTTC. Translation gives CASSYGQGNSYEQYF. The chain combines TRBV6-5 with TRBJ2-7; weak D call: TRBD1 (6 bases). From germline, CDR1 is MNHEY and CDR2 SVGAGI. Between the trimmed V and J ends, which lost 2 bases and 0 bases, there was a span of 11 bases. The CDR3 runs to 15 residues.